Presented here are 4 T cell receptor beta chains from one specimen sequenced in a study of blood T cell repertoires in COVID-19. TCRdb's table, derived via immunoSEQ multiplex PCR, lists solely in-frame clones and lacks some. Altogether about 160,000 clones are present, approximately 90% being singletons, with the ten largest covering about 4.8%. The sample consisted of peripheral blood. The receptors were sampled from a man aged 30 to 45 with COVID-19, enrolled during active disease.

This clone was observed a handful of times. The chain recombines TRBV7-9 with TRBJ1-1, with 8 bases aligning to TRBD1. CDR3 size: 12 residues. Trimming cost V 3 bases and J 10 bases; bases outside gene matches: 4. In germline, CDR1 is SEHNR, CDR2 FQNEAQ (reference sequence). CDR3 coding DNA: TGTGCCAGCAGCTTTTTAGGACAGGGAGCTTTCTTT. This encodes CASSFLGQGAFF. Using reference TRBV7-9 and TRBJ1-1 for the parts outside the CDR3, the full variable domain is DTGVSQNPRHKITKRGQNVTFRCDPISEHNRLYWYRQTLGQGPEFLTYFQNEAQLEKSRLLSDRFSAERPKGSFSTLEIQRTEQGDSAMYLCASSFLGQGAFFGQGTRLTVV.

The count of this clone is one. V is TRBV19 and J is TRBJ1-2; D unclear. Germline CDR1 is LNHDA and CDR2 is SQIVND (reference sequence). The ends were cut back, 7 bases at V and 0 bases at J, with 12 bases in the middle. The CDR3 covers 14 residues. CDR3 loop: CASTAIRPNYGYTF. DNA of the CDR3: TGTGCCAGTACCGCGATCAGGCCTAACTATGGCTACACCTTC.

CDR3 protein: CASSFREGWETQYF. DNA of the CDR3: TGTGCCAGCAGCTTTCGGGAGGGGTGGGAGACCCAGTACTTC. The genes are TRBV7-2 and TRBJ2-5; 8 bases fit TRBD2. The V segment lost 3 bases and the J segment 5 bases; nucleotides outside the gene matches: 5. CDR1 and CDR2 (germline): SGHTA, FQGNSA. The CDR3 is 14 residues long.

The CDR3, as DNA: TGTGCCAGCAGCTTCCTACGGAATGAGCAGTTCTTC. Its protein product is CASSFLRNEQFF. The V and J genes are TRBV5-6 and TRBJ2-1; D not certain. V was clipped by 2 bases and J by 7 bases, with 7 bases between them. CDR1 SGHDT and CDR2 YYEEEE come from the germline V gene. The CDR3 covers 12 residues. Full variable domain (remainder filled in from reference TRBV5-6 and TRBJ2-1): DAGVTQSPTHLIKTRGQQVTLRCSPKSGHDTVSWYQQALGQGPQFIFQYYEEEERQRGNFPDRFSGHQFPNYSSELNVNALLLGDSALYLCASSFLRNEQFFGPGTRLTVL.